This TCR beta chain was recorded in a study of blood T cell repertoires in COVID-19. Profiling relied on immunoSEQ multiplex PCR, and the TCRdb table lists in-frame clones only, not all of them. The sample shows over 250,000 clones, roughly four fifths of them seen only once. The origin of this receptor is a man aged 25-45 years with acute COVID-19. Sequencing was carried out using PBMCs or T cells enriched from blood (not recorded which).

CDR3 protein: CASSVTGDQPQHF. DNA of the CDR3: TGTGCCAGCAGCGTTACGGGAGATCAGCCCCAGCATTTT. This sequence joins TRBV5-4 and TRBJ1-5, with D unclear. Germline V gene lookup returns CDR1 SGHNT and CDR2 YYREEE (reference sequence). The CDR3 runs 13 residues. The germline V and J ends were trimmed by 4 bases and 5 bases, with 10 bases remaining between them.